The 26 T cell receptor beta chains listed next were all sequenced from one sample in a study of CD8+ T cells in alopecia areata. Specified treatment: oral pan-JAK inhibitor, 5-10 mg twice daily. Sequencing templates came from extracted RNA that was reverse transcribed into cDNA. The repertoire was sequenced with immunoSEQ multiplex PCR; TCRdb's copy has only in-frame clones and lacks some. The sample lists some 58,000 clones, approximately 44% seen once, with roughly 21% in the top ten. This sample comprised CD8+ T cells sorted from blood, obtained between weeks 36 and 40, from a patient treated with tofacitinib. The receptor set was obtained from a human donor with alopecia areata.

The sample holds a few counts of this clone. V is TRBV27 and J is TRBJ2-7; D is perhaps TRBD1 (6 bases). CDR3 length: 15 residues. CDR1 is MNHEY, CDR2 SMNVEV, per germline (reference sequence). Between the trimmed V and J ends, which lost 5 bases and 2 bases, there was a span of 16 bases. CDR3 residues: CASSELTGTPYEQYF. CDR3 coding DNA: TGTGCCAGCAGTGAGTTAACAGGGACCCCCTACGAGCAGTACTTC.

The chain combines TRBV27 with TRBJ1-1; 8 bases align to TRBD1. The CDR3 has 12 amino acids. J lost 10 bases, V lost 6 bases, and 7 bases had no gene match. Germline values: CDR1 MNHEY, CDR2 SMNVEV (reference sequence). This CDR3 is CASSPWTGRAFF. CDR3 nucleotide sequence: TGTGCCAGCAGCCCCTGGACAGGGAGAGCTTTCTTT.

This rearrangement joins TRBV23-1 to TRBJ1-5; tentative D call: TRBD1 (5 bases). TRBV23-1 is placed among ORFs of uncertain function. V lost 0 bases and J 7 bases, leaving 13 bases between the germline ends. This CDR3 has 15 residues. CDR3 in amino acids: CASSQSAGLGQPQHF. The CDR3 bases are TGCGCCAGCAGTCAATCGGCGGGGCTCGGGCAGCCCCAGCATTTT.

The gene calls are TRBV2 and TRBJ2-7, with D tentatively TRBD1 (6 bases). CDR3 size: 14 residues. The germline gives CDR1 SNHLY, CDR2 FYNNEI. Trimming left V 2 bases short and J 0 bases short, with 8 bases between. CDR3: CASSEQGNSYEQYF. The CDR3 nucleotides are TGTGCCAGCAGTGAACAGGGGAACTCCTACGAGCAGTACTTC.

V usage is TRBV13 and J usage is TRBJ2-5, with 9 bases matching TRBD1. V lost 5 bases, J lost 2 bases, and 6 bases stayed unmatched. This CDR3 contains 15 residues. Germline lookup yields CDR1 PRHDT and CDR2 FYEKMQ (reference sequence). The CDR3 is CASSTWDRVQETQYF. CDR3 DNA sequence: TGTGCCAGCAGCACCTGGGACAGGGTGCAAGAGACCCAGTACTTC. Based on the CDR3 plus reference TRBV13 and TRBJ2-5, the full variable domain is AAGVIQSPRHLIKEKRETATLKCYPIPRHDTVYWYQQGPGQDPQFLISFYEKMQSDKGSIPDRFSAQQFSDYHSELNMSSLELGDSALYFCASSTWDRVQETQYFGPGTRLLVL.

The rearrangement uses TRBV11-1 and TRBJ2-1, with D tentatively TRBD1 (5 bases). The ends were cut back, 6 bases at V and 7 bases at J, with 10 bases in the middle. Per the germline V gene, CDR1 is SGHAT and CDR2 is FQDESV (reference sequence). The CDR3 spans 12 residues. The CDR3: CASSLGANEQFF. The CDR3 region has the DNA TGTGCCAGCAGTCTAGGGGCGAATGAGCAGTTCTTC.

This chain connects TRBV14 to TRBJ2-5; 10 bases are a match to TRBD2. CDR1 is SGHDN, CDR2 FVKESK, per germline. Losses at the gene ends were 0 bases for V and 4 bases for J; bases not matched to a gene: 8. The CDR3 has 17 residues. The CDR3 protein is CASSQENSGRFSETQYF. CDR3 nucleotides: TGTGCCAGCAGCCAAGAAAATAGCGGGAGGTTCTCAGAGACCCAGTACTTC.

This chain uses TRBV2 with TRBJ2-3; 13 bases match TRBD2. The germline gives CDR1 SNHLY, CDR2 FYNNEI. The V gene end was trimmed by 5 bases and the J gene end by 2 bases; junction bases not matched to a gene: 4. The CDR3 runs to 16 residues. CDR3 DNA sequence: TGTGCCAGCAGTTTAACTAGCGGGAGGGCCACAGATACGCAGTATTTT. Amino acids: CASSLTSGRATDTQYF. The full variable domain, in which reference TRBV2 and TRBJ2-3 provide the parts outside the CDR3, is EPEVTQTPSHQVTQMGQEVILRCVPISNHLYFYWYRQILGQKVEFLVSFYNNEISEKSEIFDDQFSVERPDGSNFTLKIRSTKLEDSAMYFCASSLTSGRATDTQYFGPGTRLTVL.

Only a few counts were recorded for this clone. The gene calls are TRBV27 and TRBJ1-1, with D possibly matching TRBD1 (6 bases). Germline lookup yields CDR1 MNHEY and CDR2 SMNVEV (reference sequence). This CDR3 spans 15 amino acids. Trimming took off 5 bases at V and 4 bases at J, with 17 bases between the two ends. The chain's CDR3 is CASSTLTGGSTEAFF. In DNA form, the CDR3 reads TGTGCCAGCAGTACCTTGACAGGCGGGTCCACTGAAGCTTTCTTT.

This clone was seen a handful of times. The chain has TRBV29-1 and TRBJ2-2; no definite D call. This CDR3 has 11 amino acids. Germline CDR1 reads SQVTM; CDR2 reads ANQGSEA. The V end was cut by 6 bases, the J end by 5 bases, with 7 bases between. The CDR3 DNA reads TGCAGCGTGGAGTGGACCGGGGAGCTGTTTTTT. Translating gives CSVEWTGELFF.

The chain combines TRBV7-8 with TRBJ2-5, with 9 bases identical to TRBD2. Trimming at V came to 1 base and at J to 5 bases, leaving 11 bases not matched to a gene. Germline V gene data show CDR1 as SGHVS and CDR2 as FQNEAQ. The length of the CDR3 is 17 residues. This CDR3 is CASSLVVSGRIEETQYF. As DNA, the CDR3 is TGTGCCAGCAGCTTAGTTGTCAGCGGGAGGATAGAGGAGACCCAGTACTTC.

The J gene is TRBJ2-1, the V gene TRBV9; 9 bases fit TRBD2. Germline lookup yields CDR1 SGDLS and CDR2 YYNGEE. V lost 2 bases to trimming and J lost 7 bases; unmatched junction nucleotides: 4. This CDR3 is 14 amino acids long. The CDR3 bases are TGTGCCAGCAGCGTGGTGGGACTAGCAAATGAGCAGTTCTTC. It is translated as CASSVVGLANEQFF.

The chain carries TRBV11-2 and TRBJ2-3; 10 nucleotides match TRBD2. Germline CDR1 and CDR2: SGHAT and FQNNGV. V gave up 8 bases and J gave up 4 bases; unmatched junction bases: 12. CDR3 length: 16 residues. In DNA, the CDR3 is TGTGCCAGCTCCGACCCTAGCGGGAGAGAGGCAGATACGCAGTATTTT. This encodes CASSDPSGREADTQYF.

The chain carries TRBV11-2 and TRBJ2-7; weak D call: TRBD1 (6 bases). The V end lost 2 bases, the J end lost 7 bases, and 24 bases lay between the germline ends. CDR1 and CDR2 from the germline V gene are SGHAT and FQNNGV. The CDR3 loop spans 17 amino acids. The CDR3 DNA reads TGTGCCAGCAGCTTAAAGGGGGAGCGGTCCCTAGTGGGGGAGCAGTACTTC. Its protein product is CASSLKGERSLVGEQYF.

V gene TRBV10-3 combines with J gene TRBJ1-1; 7 positions match TRBD1. Germline CDR1 reads ENHRY; CDR2 reads SYGVKD. J was trimmed by 1 base and V by 0 bases; bases with no gene match: 8. There are 17 residues in the CDR3. The DNA of the CDR3 is TGTGCCATCAGTGAGTCGGGCAGGGGGAGCGGGAACACTGAAGCTTTCTTT. Its protein is CAISESGRGSGNTEAFF.

The chain carries TRBV30 and TRBJ2-5; 10 bases map to TRBD1. The CDR3 has 13 residues. Germline V gives CDR1 GTSNPN, CDR2 SVGIG (reference sequence). Losses at the gene ends were 8 bases for V and 7 bases for J; bases not matched to a gene: 10. In DNA, the CDR3 is TGTGCCCGGGGGACAGGGGATTTAGGGACCCAGTACTTC. Protein: CARGTGDLGTQYF.

This chain links TRBV6-5 with TRBJ1-1, with a weak D call TRBD1 (5 bases). CDR1 and CDR2 (germline): MNHEY, SVGAGI. Trimming shortened V by 6 bases and J by 0 bases, and 11 bases separated the two germline ends. There are 14 residues in the CDR3. CDR3 sequence: CASSNGGLNTEAFF. As DNA, the CDR3 is TGTGCCAGCAGCAACGGGGGGTTGAACACTGAAGCTTTCTTT.

The chain recombines TRBV9 with TRBJ2-3; D is possibly TRBD2 (6 bases). Germline CDR1 SGDLS, CDR2 YYNGEE. Trimming cost V 5 bases and J 1 base, with 11 bases left between them. This CDR3 region has 14 residues. CDR3 residues: CASRGGGGTDTQYF. As DNA, the CDR3 is TGTGCCAGCAGGGGCGGAGGGGGCACAGATACGCAGTATTTT.

This clone was picked up a small number of times. The chain uses TRBV9 and TRBJ2-7, with 8 bases that match TRBD2. From germline, CDR1 is SGDLS and CDR2 YYNGEE. Unmatched junction bases numbered 7, after V lost 1 base and J lost 7 bases. The CDR3 has 14 amino acids. CDR3 sequence reads: CASSVTSGGGEQYF. In nucleotides, the CDR3 is TGTGCCAGCAGCGTAACTAGCGGAGGTGGGGAGCAGTACTTC. Filled out from reference TRBV9 and TRBJ2-7, the complete variable domain reads DSGVTQTPKHLITATGQRVTLRCSPRSGDLSVYWYQQSLDQGLQFLIQYYNGEERAKGNILERFSAQQFPDLHSELNLSSLELGDSALYFCASSVTSGGGEQYFGPGTRLTVT.

The chain recombines TRBV11-2 with TRBJ1-6; the D is unclear. Germline CDR1 and CDR2: SGHAT and FQNNGV. CDR3 length: 13 amino acids. Trimming pared 1 base from V and 13 bases from J, leaving 11 bases between. CDR3 sequence reads: CASSLGGMGPLHF. In nucleotides, the CDR3 is TGTGCCAGCAGCTTAGGTGGGATGGGTCCCCTCCACTTT.

This chain joins TRBV6-5 and TRBJ2-7; D possibly corresponds to TRBD2 (5 bases). The CDR3 extends over 11 amino acids. Looked up from germline, CDR1 is MNHEY and CDR2 is SVGAGI. V was cut by 6 bases and J by 7 bases, with 10 bases left in between. This CDR3 is CASREGSEQYF. The CDR3 coding sequence is TGTGCCAGCAGAGAGGGCTCGGAGCAGTACTTC.

This rearrangement joins TRBV9 to TRBJ1-1; a weak D match, TRBD1 (5 bases). Germline values: CDR1 SGDLS, CDR2 YYNGEE. V shed 0 bases and J shed 4 bases, with 10 bases lying between them. The CDR3 has 14 residues. The CDR3: CASSVAQGGTEAFF. In DNA form, the CDR3 reads TGTGCCAGCAGCGTAGCTCAGGGAGGCACTGAAGCTTTCTTT.

This clone turned up a few times. This chain joins TRBV25-1 and TRBJ2-1; D call uncertain. The CDR3 length is 17 residues. CDR1 and CDR2 (germline): MGHDK, SYGVNS. V was clipped by 1 base and J by 0 bases, with 13 bases between them. For the CDR3, the DNA is TGTGCCAGCAGTGAATTTGGACCCGCGAGCTCCTACAATGAGCAGTTCTTC. Protein sequence: CASSEFGPASSYNEQFF.

V and J are TRBV9 and TRBJ2-1; D not resolved. The V and J ends lost 0 bases and 8 bases respectively, with 6 bases between them. Germline assignment: CDR1 SGDLS and CDR2 YYNGEE. The CDR3 loop spans 12 amino acids. CDR3 amino acids: CASSVVSYEQFF. The CDR3 DNA reads as TGTGCCAGCAGCGTAGTAAGTTATGAGCAGTTCTTC.

This clone was detected only a few times. This chain connects TRBV2 to TRBJ2-5; weak D call: TRBD1 (5 bases). The V and J ends lost 2 bases and 5 bases respectively, with 15 bases between them. Germline V CDR1 and CDR2: SNHLY, FYNNEI. The CDR3 runs 15 residues. The CDR3 nucleotides read TGTGCCAGCAGTGAAAACCCAGGGAAAGGGGAGACCCAGTACTTC. Protein: CASSENPGKGETQYF.

This chain uses TRBV7-9 with TRBJ2-1; D uncertain. The CDR3 extends over 12 amino acids. Trimming shortened V by 9 bases and J by 6 bases, and 12 bases separated the two germline ends. The germline gives CDR1 SEHNR, CDR2 FQNEAQ (reference sequence). CDR3 residues: CASHMGSNEQFF. The DNA for the CDR3 is TGTGCCAGTCACATGGGGTCCAATGAGCAGTTCTTC.